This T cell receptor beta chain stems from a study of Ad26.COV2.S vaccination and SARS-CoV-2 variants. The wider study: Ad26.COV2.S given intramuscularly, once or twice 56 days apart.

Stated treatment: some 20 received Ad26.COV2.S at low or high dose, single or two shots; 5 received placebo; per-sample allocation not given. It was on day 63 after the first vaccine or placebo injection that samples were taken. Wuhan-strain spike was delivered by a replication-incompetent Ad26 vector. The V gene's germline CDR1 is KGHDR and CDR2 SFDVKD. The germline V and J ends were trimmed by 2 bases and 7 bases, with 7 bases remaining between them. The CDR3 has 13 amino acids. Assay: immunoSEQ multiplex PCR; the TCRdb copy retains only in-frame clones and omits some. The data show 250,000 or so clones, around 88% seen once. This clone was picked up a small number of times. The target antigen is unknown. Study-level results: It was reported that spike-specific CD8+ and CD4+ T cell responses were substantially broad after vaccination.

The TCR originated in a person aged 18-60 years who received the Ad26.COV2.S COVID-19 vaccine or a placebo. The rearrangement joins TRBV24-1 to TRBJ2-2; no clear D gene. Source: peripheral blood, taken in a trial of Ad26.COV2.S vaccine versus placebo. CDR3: CATSDWMNGELFF. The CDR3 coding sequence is TGTGCCACCAGTGATTGGATGAACGGGGAGCTGTTTTTT.